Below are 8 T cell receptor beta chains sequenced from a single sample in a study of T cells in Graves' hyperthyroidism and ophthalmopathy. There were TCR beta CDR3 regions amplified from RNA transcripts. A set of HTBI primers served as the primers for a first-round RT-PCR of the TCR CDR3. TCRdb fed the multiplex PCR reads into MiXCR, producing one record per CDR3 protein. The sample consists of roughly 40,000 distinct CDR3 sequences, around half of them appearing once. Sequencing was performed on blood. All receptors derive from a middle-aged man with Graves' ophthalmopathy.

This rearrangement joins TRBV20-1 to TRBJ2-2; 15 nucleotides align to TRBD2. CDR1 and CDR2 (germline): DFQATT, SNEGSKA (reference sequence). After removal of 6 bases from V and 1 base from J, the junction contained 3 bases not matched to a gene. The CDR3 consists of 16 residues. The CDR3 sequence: CSAEGLAGGNTGELFF. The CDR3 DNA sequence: TGCAGTGCGGAGGGACTAGCGGGAGGGAACACCGGGGAGCTGTTTTTT.

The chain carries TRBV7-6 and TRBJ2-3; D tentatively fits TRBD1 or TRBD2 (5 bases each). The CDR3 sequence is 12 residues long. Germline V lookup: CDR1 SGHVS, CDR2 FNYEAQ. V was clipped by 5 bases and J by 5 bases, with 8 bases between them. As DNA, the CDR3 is TGTGCCAGCAGCCGGGACCGAGATACGCAGTATTTT. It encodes CASSRDRDTQYF.

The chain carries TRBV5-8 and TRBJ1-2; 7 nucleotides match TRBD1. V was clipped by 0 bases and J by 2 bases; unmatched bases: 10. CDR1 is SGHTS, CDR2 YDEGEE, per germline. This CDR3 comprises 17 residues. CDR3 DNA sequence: TGTGCCAGCAGCTTGGTTGCAGGGGGGCCGCCGAACTATGGCTACACCTTC. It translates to CASSLVAGGPPNYGYTF.

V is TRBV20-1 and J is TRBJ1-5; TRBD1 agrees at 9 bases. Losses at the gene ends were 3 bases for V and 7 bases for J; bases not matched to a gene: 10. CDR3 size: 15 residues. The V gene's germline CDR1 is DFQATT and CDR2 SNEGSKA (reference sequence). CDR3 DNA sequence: TGCAGTGCTAGTCGGACAGGGGAGACCTTGCAGCCCCAGCATTTT. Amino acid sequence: CSASRTGETLQPQHF.

The CDR3 DNA reads TGTGCCACCAGCAGAGAACAGGGCTACGAGCAGTACTTC. This encodes CATSREQGYEQYF. The chain carries TRBV15 and TRBJ2-7, with D possibly being TRBD1 (6 bases). V shed 0 bases and J shed 3 bases, with 6 bases lying between them. From germline, CDR1 is LNHNV and CDR2 YYDKDF (reference sequence). CDR3 size: 13 residues.

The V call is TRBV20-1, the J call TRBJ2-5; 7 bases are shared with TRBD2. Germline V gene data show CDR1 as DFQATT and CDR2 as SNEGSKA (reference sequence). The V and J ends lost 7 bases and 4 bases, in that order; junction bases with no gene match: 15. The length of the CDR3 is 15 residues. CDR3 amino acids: CSVGELAREPETQYF. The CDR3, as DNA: TGCAGTGTAGGAGAACTAGCGCGGGAGCCAGAGACCCAGTACTTC.

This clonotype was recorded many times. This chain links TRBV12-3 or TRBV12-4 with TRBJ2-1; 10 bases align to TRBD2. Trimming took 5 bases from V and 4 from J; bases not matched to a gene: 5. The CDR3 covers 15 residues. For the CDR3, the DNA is TGTGCCAGCAGTGGTAGCGGGGGGTCGTACAATGAGCAGTTCTTC. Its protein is CASSGSGGSYNEQFF.

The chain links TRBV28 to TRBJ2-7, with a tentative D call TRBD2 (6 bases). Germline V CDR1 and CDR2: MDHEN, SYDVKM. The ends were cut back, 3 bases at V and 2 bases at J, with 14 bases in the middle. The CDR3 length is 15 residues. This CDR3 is CASSLGAGRAYEQYF. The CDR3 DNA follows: TGTGCCAGCAGTTTGGGCGCGGGAAGGGCCTACGAGCAGTACTTC.